A selection of T cell receptor beta chains follows, all from one sample in a study of Ad26.COV2.S vaccination and SARS-CoV-2 variants. Sequenced by immunoSEQ multiplex PCR; TCRdb stores in-frame clones only, minus some. Of more than 300,000 clones listed, about 88% are singletons. The material was peripheral blood, obtained in a trial of Ad26.COV2.S vaccine versus placebo. All receptors come from a person aged 18 to 59 who received the Ad26.COV2.S COVID-19 vaccine or a placebo. The CDR3 runs from the conserved cysteine through the conserved F or W. The order of the fields is D gene, V gene, J gene, clone size, CDR3 protein, CDR3 DNA. The D gene is left open where the match is weak. The listing skips clone size in some rows; elsewhere it reads once, few, many or a size class.

D gene: -; V gene: TRBV10-1; J gene: TRBJ1-4; clone size: -; CDR3 protein: CASSPGAGEKLFF; CDR3 DNA: TGCGCCAGCAGCCCGGGGGCGGGCGAAAAACTGTTTTTT
D gene: TRBD2; V gene: TRBV19; J gene: TRBJ2-7; clone size: -; CDR3 protein: CASSIGTSEDEQYF; CDR3 DNA: TGTGCCAGTAGTATTGGGACTAGCGAGGACGAGCAGTACTTC
D gene: -; V gene: TRBV19; J gene: TRBJ1-3; clone size: -; CDR3 protein: CASIRETSGNTIYF; CDR3 DNA: TGTGCCAGTATACGGGAGACCTCTGGAAACACCATATATTTT
D gene: TRBD1; V gene: TRBV7-6; J gene: TRBJ2-7; clone size: -; CDR3 protein: CASSSPGQGHEQYF; CDR3 DNA: TGTGCCAGCAGCTCACCGGGACAGGGCCACGAGCAGTACTTC
D gene: TRBD1; V gene: TRBV28; J gene: TRBJ2-2; clone size: -; CDR3 protein: CASSTGTGWTGELFF; CDR3 DNA: TGTGCCAGCAGCACCGGGACAGGGTGGACCGGGGAGCTGTTTTTT
D gene: -; V gene: TRBV19; J gene: TRBJ1-5; clone size: -; CDR3 protein: CASNLEPSGPQHF; CDR3 DNA: TGTGCCAGTAATTTGGAGCCCAGTGGACCCCAGCATTTT
D gene: -; V gene: TRBV4-3; J gene: TRBJ1-3; clone size: -; CDR3 protein: CASSQRAQNTIYF; CDR3 DNA: TGCGCCAGCAGCCAGAGGGCCCAAAACACCATATATTTT
D gene: -; V gene: TRBV11-1; J gene: TRBJ2-7; clone size: -; CDR3 protein: CASSLATVSSYEQYF; CDR3 DNA: TGTGCCAGCAGCTTGGCGACGGTTTCCTCCTACGAGCAGTACTTC
D gene: -; V gene: TRBV9; J gene: TRBJ1-2; clone size: -; CDR3 protein: CASSPNVAGGLGYTF; CDR3 DNA: TGTGCCAGCAGCCCGAATGTAGCGGGGGGATTGGGCTACACCTTC
D gene: -; V gene: TRBV19; J gene: TRBJ2-1; clone size: -; CDR3 protein: CASSTTFRNEQFF; CDR3 DNA: TGTGCCAGTAGTACAACCTTCAGGAATGAGCAGTTCTTC
D gene: -; V gene: TRBV28; J gene: TRBJ1-1; clone size: few; CDR3 protein: CASSFSPPRNTEAFF; CDR3 DNA: TGTGCCAGCAGTTTTTCCCCTCCAAGGAACACTGAAGCTTTCTTT
D gene: TRBD1; V gene: TRBV19; J gene: TRBJ1-5; clone size: -; CDR3 protein: CASSPRTGEGNQPQHF; CDR3 DNA: TGTGCCAGTAGTCCGAGGACAGGCGAAGGCAATCAGCCCCAGCATTTT
D gene: -; V gene: TRBV3-1/TRBV3-2; J gene: TRBJ2-7; clone size: -; CDR3 protein: CASSHDSYEQYF; CDR3 DNA: TGTGCCAGCAGCCACGACAGCTACGAGCAGTACTTC
D gene: TRBD1; V gene: TRBV19; J gene: TRBJ1-1; clone size: -; CDR3 protein: CASRHTGTGTEAFF; CDR3 DNA: TGTGCCAGTAGGCATACCGGGACAGGCACTGAAGCTTTCTTT
D gene: -; V gene: TRBV3-1/TRBV3-2; J gene: TRBJ1-2; clone size: -; CDR3 protein: CARRGGYGYTF; CDR3 DNA: TGTGCCAGACGAGGCGGCTATGGCTACACCTTC
D gene: TRBD1; V gene: TRBV10-3; J gene: TRBJ2-7; clone size: -; CDR3 protein: CAISGGQGPYEQYF; CDR3 DNA: TGTGCCATCAGTGGGGGACAGGGACCCTACGAGCAGTACTTC
D gene: -; V gene: TRBV6-5; J gene: TRBJ1-1; clone size: -; CDR3 protein: CASSYYGHTEAFF; CDR3 DNA: TGTGCCAGCAGTTACTACGGGCACACTGAAGCTTTCTTT
D gene: -; V gene: TRBV25-1; J gene: TRBJ2-7; clone size: -; CDR3 protein: CASSDTGRGSHEQYF; CDR3 DNA: TGTGCCAGCAGTGACACAGGGAGGGGGTCCCACGAGCAGTACTTC
D gene: TRBD2; V gene: TRBV18; J gene: TRBJ2-1; clone size: -; CDR3 protein: CASSPGGGSGSSYNEQFF; CDR3 DNA: TGTGCCAGCTCACCAGGCGGGGGTAGCGGGAGCTCCTACAATGAGCAGTTCTTC
D gene: -; V gene: TRBV18; J gene: TRBJ1-5; clone size: -; CDR3 protein: CASSRARGASNQPQHF; CDR3 DNA: TGTGCCAGCTCACGGGCCAGGGGCGCAAGCAATCAGCCCCAGCATTTT
D gene: TRBD1; V gene: TRBV19; J gene: TRBJ1-5; clone size: -; CDR3 protein: CASSQGAGGSTTYSNQPQHF; CDR3 DNA: TGTGCCAGTAGCCAAGGAGCAGGGGGCAGTACCACATATAGCAATCAGCCCCAGCATTTT
D gene: -; V gene: TRBV4-1; J gene: TRBJ2-1; clone size: -; CDR3 protein: CASSQVGLYNEQFF; CDR3 DNA: TGCGCCAGCAGCCAAGTCGGACTATACAATGAGCAGTTCTTC
D gene: -; V gene: TRBV9; J gene: TRBJ2-1; clone size: -; CDR3 protein: CASSVAGVNNEQFF; CDR3 DNA: TGTGCCAGCAGCGTAGCGGGAGTAAACAATGAGCAGTTCTTC
D gene: TRBD1; V gene: TRBV5-1; J gene: TRBJ2-7; clone size: few; CDR3 protein: CASSLGGTGLYEQYF; CDR3 DNA: TGCGCCAGCAGCTTGGGGGGGACAGGCCTCTACGAGCAGTACTTC
D gene: -; V gene: TRBV12-3/TRBV12-4; J gene: TRBJ2-1; clone size: -; CDR3 protein: CASSLDTEQFF; CDR3 DNA: TGTGCCAGCAGTTTAGACACGGAGCAGTTCTTC
D gene: TRBD2; V gene: TRBV12-3/TRBV12-4; J gene: TRBJ2-7; clone size: -; CDR3 protein: CASSLAGGDEQYF; CDR3 DNA: TGTGCCAGCAGTTTAGCGGGGGGGGACGAGCAGTACTTC
D gene: TRBD1; V gene: TRBV7-3; J gene: TRBJ1-1; clone size: -; CDR3 protein: CASSLGGPNTEAFF; CDR3 DNA: TGTGCCAGCAGCCTAGGGGGCCCGAACACTGAAGCTTTCTTT
D gene: -; V gene: TRBV6-5; J gene: TRBJ2-7; clone size: -; CDR3 protein: CASTRGYEQYF; CDR3 DNA: TGTGCCAGCACCCGGGGGTACGAGCAGTACTTC
D gene: -; V gene: TRBV4-1; J gene: TRBJ2-7; clone size: once; CDR3 protein: CASSHISGTIPYEQYF; CDR3 DNA: TGCGCCAGCAGCCATATTTCCGGGACAATCCCCTACGAGCAGTACTTC
D gene: TRBD1; V gene: TRBV18; J gene: TRBJ2-7; clone size: -; CDR3 protein: CASSPDRGWSYEQYF; CDR3 DNA: TGTGCCAGCTCGCCAGACAGGGGCTGGTCCTACGAGCAGTACTTC
D gene: TRBD1; V gene: TRBV5-1; J gene: TRBJ2-7; clone size: -; CDR3 protein: CASSLPGQGSYEQYF; CDR3 DNA: TGCGCCAGCAGCTTGCCGGGACAGGGGAGCTACGAGCAGTACTTC
D gene: -; V gene: TRBV10-2; J gene: TRBJ2-2; clone size: -; CDR3 protein: CASRGTDTGELFF; CDR3 DNA: TGCGCCAGCAGGGGGACTGACACCGGGGAGCTGTTTTTT
D gene: -; V gene: TRBV2; J gene: TRBJ1-1; clone size: -; CDR3 protein: CASSSYGGATEAFF; CDR3 DNA: TGTGCCAGCAGCTCGTATGGAGGGGCCACTGAAGCTTTCTTT
D gene: TRBD1; V gene: TRBV19; J gene: TRBJ2-7; clone size: -; CDR3 protein: CASSRQGNEQYF; CDR3 DNA: TGTGCCAGTAGTAGACAGGGGAACGAGCAGTACTTC
D gene: -; V gene: TRBV2; J gene: TRBJ1-2; clone size: -; CDR3 protein: CASRSTGPSYGYTF; CDR3 DNA: TGTGCCAGCAGATCGACAGGCCCCTCCTATGGCTACACCTTC
D gene: -; V gene: TRBV28; J gene: TRBJ2-7; clone size: -; CDR3 protein: CASSQMTDSYEQYF; CDR3 DNA: TGTGCCAGCAGCCAGATGACGGACTCCTACGAGCAGTACTTC
D gene: TRBD2; V gene: TRBV28; J gene: TRBJ2-1; clone size: -; CDR3 protein: CASRTGGGVTYNEQFF; CDR3 DNA: TGTGCCAGCCGGACGGGGGGGGGAGTCACCTACAATGAGCAGTTCTTC
D gene: TRBD1; V gene: TRBV5-4; J gene: TRBJ1-6; clone size: -; CDR3 protein: CASTRTDRINSPLHF; CDR3 DNA: TGTGCCAGCACCCGAACGGACAGGATTAATTCACCCCTCCACTTT
D gene: -; V gene: TRBV12-3/TRBV12-4; J gene: TRBJ1-3; clone size: few; CDR3 protein: CATLRGARNTIYF; CDR3 DNA: TGTGCCACACTCCGGGGGGCTAGAAACACCATATATTTT
D gene: -; V gene: TRBV18; J gene: TRBJ2-7; clone size: -; CDR3 protein: CASSAPGLGQYF; CDR3 DNA: TGTGCCAGCTCAGCCCCAGGGTTGGGGCAGTACTTC
D gene: -; V gene: TRBV7-9; J gene: TRBJ2-6; clone size: -; CDR3 protein: CASSPLGAGLGANVLTF; CDR3 DNA: TGTGCCAGCAGCCCCCTGGGGGCGGGGCTCGGGGCCAACGTCCTGACTTTC
D gene: -; V gene: TRBV3-1/TRBV3-2; J gene: TRBJ2-7; clone size: -; CDR3 protein: CASSQGQGEQYF; CDR3 DNA: TGTGCCAGCAGCCAAGGGCAAGGCGAGCAGTACTTC
D gene: TRBD2; V gene: TRBV7-2; J gene: TRBJ2-1; clone size: -; CDR3 protein: CASSTGTTSYNEQFF; CDR3 DNA: TGTGCCAGCAGCACGGGGACTACCTCCTACAATGAGCAGTTCTTC
D gene: -; V gene: TRBV10-3; J gene: TRBJ1-4; clone size: once; CDR3 protein: CAISEGGSEKLFF; CDR3 DNA: TGTGCCATCAGTGAGGGGGGAAGCGAAAAACTGTTTTTT
D gene: -; V gene: TRBV7-2; J gene: TRBJ2-2; clone size: -; CDR3 protein: CASSSRGDTGELFF; CDR3 DNA: TGTGCCAGCAGCTCTAGGGGGGACACCGGGGAGCTGTTTTTT
D gene: TRBD2; V gene: TRBV24-1; J gene: TRBJ2-2; clone size: -; CDR3 protein: CATSEPGLAAGELFF; CDR3 DNA: TGTGCCACCAGTGAACCGGGACTAGCGGCCGGGGAGCTGTTTTTT
D gene: -; V gene: TRBV14; J gene: TRBJ2-5; clone size: -; CDR3 protein: CASSQVEETQYF; CDR3 DNA: TGTGCCAGCAGCCAAGTTGAAGAGACCCAGTACTTC
D gene: TRBD2; V gene: TRBV7-2; J gene: TRBJ2-3; clone size: -; CDR3 protein: CASSLSLAGGGTDTQYF; CDR3 DNA: TGTGCCAGCAGCTTATCCCTAGCGGGAGGGGGCACAGATACGCAGTATTTT
D gene: TRBD2; V gene: TRBV27; J gene: TRBJ2-1; clone size: -; CDR3 protein: CASSFRSGRAPNEQFF; CDR3 DNA: TGTGCCAGCAGTTTCCGTAGCGGGAGGGCCCCCAATGAGCAGTTCTTC